This is a list of T cell receptor beta chains from one sample in a study of cytomegalovirus exposure and HLA in healthy donors. Sequencing used immunoSEQ multiplex PCR; TCRdb keeps in-frame clones, though not all of them. Here the sample spans about 41,000 clones, roughly 80% being singletons. The specimen sequenced was PBMCs. These receptors were taken from a man aged 45-65 years in good health and CMV-seronegative. Each CDR3 is given with its conserved first and last residue. D genes are given only for firm matches. Some rows have no size entry. The others give once, few or many, or a class for an expanded clone.

j_call,v_call,clone_size,d_call,cdr3_nt,cdr3_aa
TRBJ2-1,TRBV2,-,-,TGTGCCAGCAGGGCGACTAGGAGCTCCTACAATGAGCAGTTCTTC,CASRATRSSYNEQFF
TRBJ2-1,TRBV5-1,once,-,TGCGCCAGCAGGGAAGGAGGGCCCTCGGATGAGCAGTTCTTC,CASREGGPSDEQFF
TRBJ2-6,TRBV4-1,-,-,TGCGCCAGCAGCCAAGACAACTCTGGGGCCAACGTCCTGACTTTC,CASSQDNSGANVLTF
TRBJ2-7,TRBV5-8,few,-,TGTGCCAGCAGCCCGGACTACTCCTACGAGCAGTACTTC,CASSPDYSYEQYF
TRBJ1-5,TRBV6-5,-,-,TGTGCCAGCAGTTACTCAAAATATAGCAATCAGCCCCAGCATTTT,CASSYSKYSNQPQHF
TRBJ1-2,TRBV11-2,-,TRBD1,TGTGCCAGCAGTCCACGGGAGGACAGGGCTAACTATGGCTACACCTTC,CASSPREDRANYGYTF
TRBJ1-4,TRBV10-3,-,TRBD1,TGTGCCATCAGTGAAGTGACAGGGGCTCAGGAAAAACTGTTTTTT,CAISEVTGAQEKLFF
TRBJ2-2,TRBV9,-,-,TGTGCCAGCAGCGTATTGGGGGGGCAGGGCACCGGGGAGCTGTTTTTT,CASSVLGGQGTGELFF
TRBJ1-5,TRBV19,-,-,TGTGCCAGCCGGGACACAAATCAGCCCCAGCATTTT,CASRDTNQPQHF
TRBJ2-2,TRBV28,-,TRBD1,TGTGCCAGCAGTTCCACCGGGACAGGGGGCTTCGGGGAGCTGTTTTTT,CASSSTGTGGFGELFF
TRBJ1-1,TRBV7-9,-,TRBD1,TGTGCCAGCAGCCGACAGGGGGTCCTGAACACTGAAGCTTTCTTT,CASSRQGVLNTEAFF
TRBJ2-1,TRBV28,-,TRBD2,TGTGCCAGCAGTCCAGGGACTAGCGGGAGAAGGTGGGAGCAGTTCTTC,CASSPGTSGRRWEQFF
TRBJ2-1,TRBV14,-,TRBD1,TGTGCCAGCAGCCAAGATGGATGGACAGGGGGCAATGAGCAGTTCTTC,CASSQDGWTGGNEQFF